One sample yielded the 31 T cell receptor beta chains listed below, sequenced in a study of technical replicates of blood from a few donors. Assay: immunoSEQ multiplex PCR; the TCRdb copy retains only in-frame clones and omits some. The sample yields some 48,000 clones, around 95% seen once. Sequencing was carried out using T cells isolated from PBMCs. The receptors derive from a human donor in good health.

The chain has TRBV6-1 and TRBJ2-3, with a possible D match to TRBD2 (5 bases). The CDR3 is 15 residues long. CDR1 is MNHNS and CDR2 is SASEGT in the germline V gene. The chain's CDR3 is CAHAYLAGATDTQYF. CDR3 nucleotide sequence: TGTGCACATGCCTACCTGGCGGGCGCCACAGATACGCAGTATTTT.

In this sample, this clone turned up a few times. The V and J genes are TRBV9 and TRBJ2-2; 7 bases map to TRBD2. Germline V gives CDR1 SGDLS, CDR2 YYNGEE. V was pared by 3 bases and J by 1 base, with 6 bases of the junction left unmatched. This CDR3 is 16 amino acids long. CDR3: CASSGGASGNTGELFF. CDR3 DNA sequence: TGTGCCAGCAGCGGAGGGGCTAGCGGGAACACCGGGGAGCTGTTTTTT.

Regarding this clone: A junction boundary mismatches the germline segment, possibly from a read error. The chain has TRBV5-1 and TRBJ2-2; TRBD2 is a possible D gene (6 bases). CDR3 size: 15 residues. Germline values: CDR1 SGHRS, CDR2 YFSETQ. CDR3 in DNA: TGCGCCGGCAGCTTGGCTCTAGCGCCCACCGGGGAGCTGTTTTTT. The encoded protein is CAGSLALAPTGELFF.

The V and J genes are TRBV7-9 and TRBJ2-1; D gene unclear. Germline values: CDR1 SEHNR, CDR2 FQNEAQ (reference sequence). Deletions cut 0 bases from V and 3 bases from J, with 6 bases between. The length of the CDR3 is 14 residues. The CDR3 coding sequence is TGTGCCAGCAGCTTAGCGATCTACTACAATGAGCAGTTCTTC. Translation: CASSLAIYYNEQFF.

This chain joins TRBV15 and TRBJ2-7; 7 positions match TRBD2. The CDR3 totals 13 residues. Per the germline V gene, CDR1 is LNHNV and CDR2 is YYDKDF (reference sequence). J gave up 3 bases and V 6 bases, and 5 bases lay outside the gene matches. This chain's CDR3 is CATRRREDYEQYF. The DNA of the CDR3 is TGTGCCACCAGAAGACGGGAGGACTACGAGCAGTACTTC.

V and J are TRBV29-1 and TRBJ2-7; TRBD2 aligns across 8 bases. This CDR3 is 13 amino acids long. Germline V gene data show CDR1 as SQVTM and CDR2 as ANQGSEA. V was clipped by 4 bases and J by 5 bases; unmatched bases: 7. The CDR3 DNA follows: TGCAGCGTTGCCGGGAGGGCGGGGAACGAGCAGTACTTC. Residues: CSVAGRAGNEQYF.

The chain is built from TRBV7-2 and TRBJ1-5; 9 positions match TRBD1. CDR3 length equals 14 residues. Per germline, CDR1 SGHTA and CDR2 FQGNSA. V trimming: 5 bases; J trimming: 6 bases; junction bases outside the gene matches: 5. DNA of the CDR3: TGTGCCAGCAGCAAGGACAGGGGAGGTCAGCCCCAGCATTTT. It yields the protein CASSKDRGGQPQHF. The full variable domain, its missing parts supplied by reference TRBV7-2 and TRBJ1-5, is GAGVSQSPSNKVTEKGKDVELRCDPISGHTALYWYRQSLGQGLEFLIYFQGNSAPDKSGLPSDRFSAERTGGSVSTLTIQRTQQEDSAVYLCASSKDRGGQPQHFGDGTRLSIL.

The chain joins TRBV6-5 to TRBJ1-1, with D possibly being TRBD1 (6 bases). This CDR3 contains 12 residues. Germline CDR1 and CDR2: MNHEY and SVGAGI. V gave up 9 bases and J gave up 2 bases, with 10 bases separating them. The CDR3 loop is CASARGNTEAFF. Written as DNA, the CDR3 is TGTGCCAGTGCCAGGGGTAACACTGAAGCTTTCTTT.

This rearrangement joins TRBV28 to TRBJ2-7; D gene ambiguous. CDR3 length: 14 residues. The V end was cut by 3 bases, the J end by 5 bases, with 14 bases between. In germline, CDR1 is MDHEN, CDR2 SYDVKM. CDR3 sequence (DNA): TGTGCCAGCAGTTTTTCTAGATACCTGGACGAGCAGTACTTC. Translation: CASSFSRYLDEQYF.

The rearrangement joins TRBV6-6 to TRBJ1-1; 11 bases are a match to TRBD1. Germline-derived CDR1 and CDR2 are MNHNY and SVGAGI (reference sequence). The CDR3 is 16 amino acids. The V segment lost 5 bases and the J segment 0 bases; nucleotides outside the gene matches: 5. The CDR3 here is CASSAGQGAVNTEAFF. In nucleotides, the CDR3 is TGTGCCAGCAGTGCAGGACAGGGGGCAGTGAACACTGAAGCTTTCTTT.

The gene calls are TRBV19 and TRBJ2-5; a possible D gene is TRBD1 (5 bases). This CDR3 is 13 amino acids long. Looked up from germline, CDR1 is LNHDA and CDR2 is SQIVND (reference sequence). Trimming pared 5 bases from V and 2 bases from J, leaving 9 bases between. The CDR3 sequence is CASSGTGQETQYF. CDR3 DNA sequence: TGTGCCAGTAGTGGTACAGGACAAGAGACCCAGTACTTC.

This chain uses TRBV6-6 with TRBJ2-4; possible D gene TRBD2, 6 bases. There are 15 residues in the CDR3. Between the trimmed V and J ends, which lost 0 bases and 2 bases, there was a span of 8 bases. Germline V gene sequence: CDR1 MNHNY, CDR2 SVGAGI (reference sequence). As DNA, the CDR3 is TGTGCCAGCAGTTACTCGGGGGGACCCAAAAACATTCAGTACTTC. It codes for CASSYSGGPKNIQYF.

The chain carries TRBV5-6 and TRBJ2-3, with D tentatively TRBD2 (6 bases). The V gene lost 4 bases and the J gene lost 7 bases, with 7 bases spanning the gap. The CDR3 totals 11 residues. From germline, CDR1 is SGHDT and CDR2 YYEEEE. In DNA form, the CDR3 reads TGTGCCAGCAGCGGGGACTATACGCAGTATTTT. Translation gives CASSGDYTQYF.

V and J are TRBV30 and TRBJ2-2; 8 bases align to TRBD2. The CDR3 totals 14 residues. Trimming removed 5 bases from V and 4 bases from J; junction bases left unmatched: 6. CDR1 and CDR2 (germline): GTSNPN, SVGIG (reference sequence). This CDR3 reads CAWLPGLGTGELFF. Written as DNA, the CDR3 is TGTGCCTGGCTACCGGGACTAGGCACCGGGGAGCTGTTTTTT.

The V call is TRBV4-3, the J call TRBJ2-1; the match to TRBD1 covers 10 bases. The germline CDR1 and CDR2 sequences are LGHNA and YSLEER. V shed 2 bases and J 6 bases; nucleotides not matched to a gene: 10. The CDR3 length is 17 residues. DNA for the CDR3: TGCGCCAGCAGCCAACTAGCCCGGGACAGGGGAATCAATGAGCAGTTCTTC. Its protein product is CASSQLARDRGINEQFF.

The chain is built from TRBV28 and TRBJ2-3, with TRBD1 matching over 7 bases. Germline V CDR1 and CDR2: MDHEN, SYDVKM. The ends lost 11 bases at V and 2 bases at J; junction bases unmatched: 7. This CDR3 spans 13 amino acids. CDR3 residues: CAGRQGPTDTQYF. DNA for the CDR3: TGTGCCGGAAGACAGGGCCCCACAGATACGCAGTATTTT. The full variable domain, in which reference TRBV28 and TRBJ2-3 provide the parts outside the CDR3, is DVKVTQSSRYLVKRTGEKVFLECVQDMDHENMFWYRQDPGLGLRLIYFSYDVKMKEKGDIPEGYSVSREKKERFSLILESASTNQTSMYLCAGRQGPTDTQYFGPGTRLTVL.

The chain combines TRBV15 with TRBJ1-3; no clear D. V lost 0 bases to trimming and J lost 1 base, with 7 bases between them. Germline V gives CDR1 LNHNV, CDR2 YYDKDF (reference sequence). The CDR3 covers 15 residues. The CDR3, as DNA: TGTGCCACCAGCAGAGATCCAGGTTCTGGAAACACCATATATTTT. Protein product: CATSRDPGSGNTIYF.

CDR3 nucleotide sequence: TGTGCCAGCAGTCCCTCGTACGGGAAATACGGCGAGCAGTACTTC. The encoded protein is CASSPSYGKYGEQYF. The chain carries TRBV14 and TRBJ2-7, with a possible D match to TRBD2 (5 bases). Germline V gives CDR1 SGHDN, CDR2 FVKESK. Trimming took off 6 bases at V and 6 bases at J, with 21 bases between the two ends. This CDR3 comprises 15 residues. Using reference TRBV14 and TRBJ2-7 for the parts outside the CDR3, the full variable domain is EAGVTQFPSHSVIEKGQTVTLRCDPISGHDNLYWYRRVMGKEIKFLLHFVKESKQDESGMPNNRFLAERTGGTYSTLKVQPAELEDSGVYFCASSPSYGKYGEQYFGPGTRLTVT.

The V gene is TRBV19, the J gene TRBJ1-4; no firm D call. Germline CDR1 and CDR2: LNHDA and SQIVND (reference sequence). The CDR3 sequence is 13 residues long. Trimming left V 1 base short and J 6 bases short, with 6 bases between. The CDR3 sequence is CASSIGGDEKLFF. In DNA, the CDR3 is TGTGCCAGTAGTATAGGCGGCGATGAAAAACTGTTTTTT. The whole variable domain, filled in from reference TRBV19 and TRBJ1-4, reads DGGITQSPKYLFRKEGQNVTLSCEQNLNHDAMYWYRQDPGQGLRLIYYSQIVNDFQKGDIAEGYSVSREKKESFPLTVTSAQKNPTAFYLCASSIGGDEKLFFGSGTQLSVL.

The chain employs TRBV4-3 and TRBJ2-1; 10 bases align to TRBD2. The CDR3 loop spans 17 amino acids. Germline lookup yields CDR1 LGHNA and CDR2 YSLEER. V shed 5 bases and J 4 bases; nucleotides not matched to a gene: 11. CDR3 in DNA: TGCGCCAGCAGCTTGCGGTGGGCTAGCGGGAGTTACAATGAGCAGTTCTTC. Residues: CASSLRWASGSYNEQFF.

This chain links TRBV7-2 with TRBJ2-5; 11 positions match TRBD2. This CDR3 is built from 15 residues. Germline CDR1 reads SGHTA; CDR2 reads FQGNSA. Losses at the gene ends were 2 bases for V and 4 bases for J; bases not matched to a gene: 3. This CDR3 is CASSLFGTSGETQYF. The CDR3 DNA follows: TGTGCCAGCAGCTTATTTGGGACTAGCGGAGAGACCCAGTACTTC.

The chain joins TRBV14 to TRBJ2-2; 9 bases match TRBD2. The germline gives CDR1 SGHDN, CDR2 FVKESK. The CDR3 loop spans 17 amino acids. V was pared by 3 bases and J by 1 base, with 6 bases of the junction left unmatched. CDR3: CASSQEREALNTGELFF. Here the CDR3 DNA reads TGTGCCAGCAGCCAGGAGCGGGAGGCCCTGAACACCGGGGAGCTGTTTTTT. Complete variable domain (other parts from reference TRBV14 and TRBJ2-2): EAGVTQFPSHSVIEKGQTVTLRCDPISGHDNLYWYRRVMGKEIKFLLHFVKESKQDESGMPNNRFLAERTGGTYSTLKVQPAELEDSGVYFCASSQEREALNTGELFFGEGSRLTVL.

V and J are TRBV30 and TRBJ1-5, with TRBD1 matching 8 bases. The CDR3 has 13 amino acids. CDR1 and CDR2 (germline): GTSNPN, SVGIG (reference sequence). With V trimmed by 1 base and J by 5 bases, 1 base remained unmatched. The chain's CDR3 is CAWSEQGDQPQHF. The CDR3 DNA reads TGTGCCTGGAGTGAACAGGGGGATCAGCCCCAGCATTTT.

The J gene is TRBJ1-2, the V gene TRBV20-1; possible D gene TRBD1, 5 bases. The germline gives CDR1 DFQATT, CDR2 SNEGSKA (reference sequence). The CDR3 consists of 11 residues. V lost 2 bases to trimming and J lost 6 bases, with 7 bases between them. CDR3 sequence (DNA): TGCAGTGCTAGACCCAGGGATGGCTACACCTTC. Translating gives CSARPRDGYTF.

J is TRBJ1-1 and V is TRBV27, with D uncertain. Germline V CDR1 and CDR2: MNHEY, SMNVEV (reference sequence). The CDR3 runs to 14 residues. Trimming took off 6 bases at V and 1 base at J, with 12 bases between the two ends. DNA of the CDR3: TGTGCCAGCAGCCGCACCGGGTCGAACACTGAAGCTTTCTTT. Its translation is CASSRTGSNTEAFF.

In its sample, this clone was seen once. The gene calls are TRBV5-1 and TRBJ2-1, with D unresolved. Germline assignment: CDR1 SGHRS and CDR2 YFSETQ. CDR3 length: 14 residues. V was shortened by 0 bases and J by 13 bases, with 17 bases between the two germline ends. The CDR3 reads CASSLVFRTTSQFF. The CDR3 DNA follows: TGCGCCAGCAGCTTGGTTTTCCGCACGACTTCCCAGTTCTTC.

This clone has a single count. The V and J genes are TRBV29-1 and TRBJ1-1; D perhaps matches TRBD1 (5 bases). This CDR3 spans 14 amino acids. The V and J ends lost 7 bases and 1 base respectively, with 16 bases between them. The V gene's germline CDR1 is SQVTM and CDR2 ANQGSEA. CDR3 sequence reads: CSAQGEERNTEAFF. The CDR3 coding sequence is TGCAGCGCCCAAGGGGAGGAGAGGAACACTGAAGCTTTCTTT.

This chain uses TRBV5-1 with TRBJ2-3, with a weak D call TRBD1 (5 bases). The CDR3 sequence is 15 residues long. V shed 0 bases and J shed 0 bases, with 8 bases lying between them. In germline, CDR1 is SGHRS, CDR2 YFSETQ. Here the CDR3 DNA reads TGCGCCAGCAGCTTGGATGGACATAGCACAGATACGCAGTATTTT. Translation: CASSLDGHSTDTQYF.

The chain joins TRBV15 to TRBJ2-2, with 14 nucleotides matching TRBD2. Germline-derived CDR1 and CDR2 are LNHNV and YYDKDF (reference sequence). J was trimmed by 7 bases and V by 3 bases; bases with no gene match: 4. The CDR3 consists of 16 residues. The CDR3 DNA follows: TGTGCCACCAGCAGCCTGACTAGCGGGAGGGTCGGGGAGCTGTTTTTT. Its translation is CATSSLTSGRVGELFF.

This rearrangement joins TRBV19 to TRBJ2-7; possible D gene TRBD2, 5 bases. Germline V gene lookup returns CDR1 LNHDA and CDR2 SQIVND (reference sequence). Trimming left V 3 bases short and J 4 bases short, with 16 bases between. The CDR3 has 15 amino acids. CDR3 residues: CASSISRESPYEQYF. In DNA, the CDR3 is TGTGCCAGTAGTATTTCACGGGAATCTCCTTACGAGCAGTACTTC.

The chain combines TRBV7-8 with TRBJ1-2; D gene unclear. CDR1 SGHVS and CDR2 FQNEAQ come from the germline V gene. V gave up 5 bases and J gave up 2 bases, with 12 bases separating them. There are 14 residues in the CDR3. CDR3 region: CASSPRIDNYGYTF. DNA of the CDR3: TGTGCCAGCAGCCCTAGGATCGACAACTATGGCTACACCTTC.